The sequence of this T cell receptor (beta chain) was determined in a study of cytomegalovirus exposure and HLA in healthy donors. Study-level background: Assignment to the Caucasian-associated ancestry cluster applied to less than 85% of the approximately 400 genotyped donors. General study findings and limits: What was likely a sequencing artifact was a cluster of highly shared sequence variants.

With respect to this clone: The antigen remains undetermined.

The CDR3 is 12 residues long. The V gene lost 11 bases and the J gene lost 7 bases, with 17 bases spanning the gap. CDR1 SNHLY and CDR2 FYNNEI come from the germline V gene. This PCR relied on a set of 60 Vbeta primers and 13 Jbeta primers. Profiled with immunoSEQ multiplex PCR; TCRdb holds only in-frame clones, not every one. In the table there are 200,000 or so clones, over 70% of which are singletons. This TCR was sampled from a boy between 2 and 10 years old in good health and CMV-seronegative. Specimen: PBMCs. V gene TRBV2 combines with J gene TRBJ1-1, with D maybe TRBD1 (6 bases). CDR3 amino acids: CAPEGGGLEAFF. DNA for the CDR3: TGTGCCCCGGAGGGGGGGGGACTTGAAGCTTTCTTT. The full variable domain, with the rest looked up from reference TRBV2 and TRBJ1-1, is EPEVTQTPSHQVTQMGQEVILRCVPISNHLYFYWYRQILGQKVEFLVSFYNNEISEKSEIFDDQFSVERPDGSNFTLKIRSTKLEDSAMYFCAPEGGGLEAFFGQGTRLTVV.